Listed below are T cell receptor beta chains from one sample, sequenced in a study of CD8 T cells in ankylosing spondylitis. TCRdb analysed the 5' RACE reads with MiXCR anew, one entry per CDR3 protein. The profile covers approximately 190,000 distinct CDR3 sequences, with 13% appearing a single time and 9.5% to 12% taken by the ten largest. The sequenced sample consisted of blood, either unsorted or a sorted T cell fraction (not recorded which). These receptors all stem from a female donor with ankylosing spondylitis or in good health (not recorded which). Each CDR3 is given with its conserved first and last residue. The order of the fields is clone size, J gene, D gene, V gene, CDR3 DNA, CDR3 protein. A D gene is named only where the DNA matches it firmly. Only part of the rows carry a size: once, few, many, or a class if the clone is expanded.

many,TRBJ2-3,TRBD2,TRBV11-2,TGTGCCAGCAGCTTAGGGGGACTAGCGGGCACAGATACGCAGTATTTT,CASSLGGLAGTDTQYF
few,TRBJ2-1,-,TRBV7-2,TGTGCCAGCACCTACCAGGAGGGTAAGCAGTTCTTC,CASTYQEGKQFF
many,TRBJ1-1,-,TRBV12-3/TRBV12-4,TGTGCCAGTAACAGGGACGGGTACACTGAAGCTTTCTTT,CASNRDGYTEAFF
few,TRBJ2-5,-,TRBV29-1,TGCAGCGTTGTGGAAGGGGGAGAGACCCAGTACTTC,CSVVEGGETQYF
many,TRBJ2-5,TRBD2,TRBV4-2,TGTGCCAGCAGCCAAGACTGGACTAGCGAAGAGACCCAGTACTTC,CASSQDWTSEETQYF
-,TRBJ1-3,TRBD1,TRBV12-3/TRBV12-4,TGTGCCAGCAGCCCCCCCCCACGCCGGACAGGGCTGCGGGGAAACACCATATATTTT,CASSPPPRRTGLRGNTIYF
many,TRBJ1-4,-,TRBV12-3/TRBV12-4,TGTGCCAGCAGTTTTAACAGGGTGGGTGAAAAACTGTTTTTT,CASSFNRVGEKLFF
few,TRBJ2-7,TRBD1,TRBV6-6,TGTGCCAGCAGCCAGGGACAGGGAAGCGAGCAGTACTTC,CASSQGQGSEQYF
few,TRBJ2-2,TRBD2,TRBV11-2,TGTGCCAGCAGCCTCCGACTAGCGGGAGGGGTGAACACCGGGGAGCTGTTTTTT,CASSLRLAGGVNTGELFF
few,TRBJ2-1,TRBD2,TRBV7-2,TGTGCCAGCAGCTCTCTAGCGGGAGGCGGTGAGCAGTTCTTC,CASSSLAGGGEQFF
-,TRBJ2-2,-,TRBV12-3/TRBV12-4,TGTGCCAGCAGACCGACGGGGACCCCTGCCACCGGGGAGCTGTTTTTT,CASRPTGTPATGELFF
-,TRBJ2-1,TRBD2,TRBV2,TGTGCCAGCGGGGCAGCGGGAGGGTATGAGCAGTTCTTC,CASGAAGGYEQFF
many,TRBJ2-7,-,TRBV5-6,TGTGCCAGCAGCGGGGGGATCTACGAGCAGTACTTC,CASSGGIYEQYF
few,TRBJ2-1,TRBD1,TRBV6-1,TGTGCCAGCACCTACCGTCCGTGGGACAGGGGCCACAATGAGCAGTTCTTC,CASTYRPWDRGHNEQFF
many,TRBJ1-2,TRBD1,TRBV29-1,TGCAGCGGAGGCCCCGGGACAGGGGATGGCTACACCTTC,CSGGPGTGDGYTF
few,TRBJ2-3,-,TRBV5-1,TGCGCCAGCAGCTTGTCTAGCGCGGGCTCTAGCACAGATACGCAGTATTTT,CASSLSSAGSSTDTQYF
-,TRBJ2-7,-,TRBV6-1,TGTGCCAGCACCCCAGGTCCAGAGATTTACGAGCAGTACTTC,CASTPGPEIYEQYF
many,TRBJ1-1,-,TRBV27,TGTGCCAGCAGCCCTACGGACAGATTGAACACTGAAGCTTTCTTT,CASSPTDRLNTEAFF